This T cell receptor (beta chain) was identified in a study of blood T cell repertoires in COVID-19. Study in general: Samples representing acute and convalescent COVID-19 were sourced from the United States, Italy and Spain. Sample material is recorded as cDNA or gDNA derived from T cells, B-cell-depleted T cells, or PBMCs.

In the source study's methods: Estimation of nucleated cell counts relied on the amplification of reference gene primers. Method: immunoSEQ multiplex PCR; TCRdb's copy keeps in-frame clones and lacks some. From that table come the V and J calls and clone size; the DNA was used to work out D and trimming. This sample has more than 95,000 clones, with more than 75% found just once. This clone was counted a few times. Trimming stripped 8 bases from V and 0 bases from J, with 20 bases between. The CDR3 totals 17 residues. Germline values: CDR1 SNHLY, CDR2 FYNNEI. The TCR was taken from a man in his sixties with acute or convalescent COVID-19. The material sequenced was peripheral blood. The chain combines TRBV2 with TRBJ1-5; D might be TRBD1 (5 bases). DNA of the CDR3: TGTGCCAGCCGACAGATTCCTACTATTAATAGCAATCAGCCCCAGCATTTT. This gives the protein CASRQIPTINSNQPQHF.